This TCR beta chain was identified during a study of early T cells in non-severe SARS-CoV-2 infection. Across the whole study: It was bulk RNA from unsorted whole blood that was sequenced, and the chains were unpaired.

From germline, CDR1 is DFQATT and CDR2 SNEGSKA (reference sequence). The CDR3 loop spans 15 amino acids. V gave up 5 bases and J gave up 4 bases, with 17 bases separating them. The library protocol tagged individual cDNA molecules with unique molecular identifiers. TCRdb ran MiXCR on the 5' RACE reads and lists one entry per CDR3 protein. The sample records some 89,000 distinct CDR3 sequences, 11% being singletons. This clonotype came up many times. This receptor was identified in an adult who was a healthcare worker with PCR-confirmed SARS-CoV-2 infection or an uninfected control (not recorded which). J is TRBJ2-2 and V is TRBV20-1; possible D gene TRBD1, 5 bases. Sequencing was performed on whole blood, taken at baseline. CDR3 coding DNA: TGCAGTGCTCCAGACCCAGGGAAGGCCACCGGGGAGCTGTTTTTT. The encoded protein is CSAPDPGKATGELFF.